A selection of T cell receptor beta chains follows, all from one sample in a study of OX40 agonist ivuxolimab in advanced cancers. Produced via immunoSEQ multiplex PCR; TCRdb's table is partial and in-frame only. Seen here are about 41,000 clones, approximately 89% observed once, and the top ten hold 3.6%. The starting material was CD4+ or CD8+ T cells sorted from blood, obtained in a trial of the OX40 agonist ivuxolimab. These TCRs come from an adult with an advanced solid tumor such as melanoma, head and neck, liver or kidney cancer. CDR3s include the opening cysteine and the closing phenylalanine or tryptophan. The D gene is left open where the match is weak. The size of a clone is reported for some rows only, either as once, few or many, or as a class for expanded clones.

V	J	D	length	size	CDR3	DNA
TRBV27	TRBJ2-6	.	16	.	CASRTTQVSGANVLTF	TGTGCCAGCAGGACAACACAGGTTTCCGGGGCCAACGTCCTGACTTTC
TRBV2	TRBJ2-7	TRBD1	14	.	CASKSGTGSLEQYF	TGTGCCAGCAAATCCGGGACAGGGAGTCTGGAGCAGTACTTC
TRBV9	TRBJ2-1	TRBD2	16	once	CASSAPSGSSYNEQFF	TGTGCCAGCAGCGCCCCCAGCGGGAGCTCCTACAATGAGCAGTTCTTC
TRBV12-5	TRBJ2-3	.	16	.	CASGLGGGRGTDTQYF	TGTGCTAGTGGTTTGGGGGGGGGCAGGGGGACAGATACGCAGTATTTT
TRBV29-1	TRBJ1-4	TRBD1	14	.	CSVGRGTGFEKLFF	TGCAGCGTTGGGCGGGGGACAGGTTTTGAAAAACTGTTTTTT
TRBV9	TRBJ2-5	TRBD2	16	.	CASSVSLAGGEETQYF	TGTGCCAGCAGCGTAAGTCTAGCGGGAGGCGAGGAGACCCAGTACTTC
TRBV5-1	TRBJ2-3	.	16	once	CASSLGPSASTDTQYF	TGCGCCAGCAGCTTGGGTCCTAGCGCAAGCACAGATACGCAGTATTTT
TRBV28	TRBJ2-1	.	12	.	CASSQFAGKAFF	TGTGCCAGCAGTCAGTTTGCGGGGAAGGCCTTCTTC
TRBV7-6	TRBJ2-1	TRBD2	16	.	CASSLAGLAGGGEQFF	TGTGCCAGCAGCCTGGCCGGACTAGCGGGAGGAGGGGAGCAGTTCTTC
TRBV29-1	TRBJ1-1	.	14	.	CSVAGGHIDTEAFF	TGCAGCGTAGCGGGGGGGCATATAGACACTGAAGCTTTCTTT